Listed here are 32 T cell receptor beta chains from one sample, sequenced in a study of a mutant IDH1 vaccine in newly diagnosed glioma. Clones were sequenced by immunoSEQ multiplex PCR, and TCRdb holds only the in-frame ones, with some missing. This table holds some 100,000 clones, about four fifths found once. The sample's time point: baseline, week 1 (first vaccination visit). Treatment in this sample: pre-vaccination baseline after standard-of-care therapy. The specimen was PBMCs, collected from a glioma patient treated with radiotherapy, temozolomide or both. The receptors were sampled from a woman in her 50s with glioma.

Written as DNA, the CDR3 is TGTGCCAGCAGTTACTTTCCGGGAATGAACACTGAAGCTTTCTTT. This encodes CASSYFPGMNTEAFF. The chain combines TRBV6-6 with TRBJ1-1, with D hard to call. From germline, CDR1 is MNHNY and CDR2 SVGAGI (reference sequence). Trimming removed 1 base at V and 0 bases at J, with 9 bases between. The CDR3 runs 15 residues.

This sequence joins TRBV5-6 and TRBJ2-1, with D possibly being TRBD1 or TRBD2 (6 bases each). Trimming removed 2 bases from V and 3 bases from J, with 12 bases in between. Per the germline V gene, CDR1 is SGHDT and CDR2 is YYEEEE. The CDR3 sequence is 15 residues long. CDR3 sequence: CASSFPGGLYNEQFF. Here the CDR3 DNA reads TGTGCCAGCAGCTTCCCCGGGGGCCTCTACAATGAGCAGTTCTTC. Full variable domain (rest looked up from reference TRBV5-6 and TRBJ2-1): DAGVTQSPTHLIKTRGQQVTLRCSPKSGHDTVSWYQQALGQGPQFIFQYYEEEERQRGNFPDRFSGHQFPNYSSELNVNALLLGDSALYLCASSFPGGLYNEQFFGPGTRLTVL.

The rearrangement links TRBV5-6 to TRBJ2-1; 7 bases fit TRBD2. V trimming: 1 base; J trimming: 6 bases; junction bases outside the gene matches: 7. This CDR3 comprises 15 residues. Germline-derived CDR1 and CDR2 are SGHDT and YYEEEE. The chain's CDR3 is CASSLRGLVGNEQFF. CDR3 nucleotide sequence: TGTGCCAGCAGCTTGCGTGGACTAGTAGGCAATGAGCAGTTCTTC.

This clone came up once. This chain uses TRBV6-4 with TRBJ2-3; D possibly corresponds to TRBD1 (7 bases). Between the trimmed V and J ends, which lost 8 bases and 2 bases, there was a span of 11 bases. Germline V gene sequence: CDR1 MRHNA, CDR2 SNTAGT. The CDR3 runs to 13 residues. The CDR3 region has the DNA TGTGCCAGCGCGGGGACAGTCACAGATACGCAGTATTTT. This sequence encodes CASAGTVTDTQYF.

The V gene is TRBV5-4, the J gene TRBJ1-4; TRBD1 agrees at 8 bases. This CDR3 has 14 amino acids. V lost 2 bases, J lost 8 bases, and 5 bases stayed unmatched. Germline CDR1 is SGHNT and CDR2 is YYREEE (reference sequence). Written as DNA, the CDR3 is TGTGCCAGCAGCTTCGGACAGGGCGAAGAAAAACTGTTTTTT. Translation gives CASSFGQGEEKLFF.

The chain has TRBV19 and TRBJ2-7; unclear D gene. In germline, CDR1 is LNHDA, CDR2 SQIVND (reference sequence). This CDR3 region has 13 residues. V was trimmed by 5 bases and J by 6 bases, leaving 14 bases between them. The CDR3 region has the DNA TGTGCCAGTAGTCTCGGCTCGGGTTTCGAGCAGTACTTC. Translating gives CASSLGSGFEQYF.

The chain carries TRBV5-8 and TRBJ1-1; D unclear. V was shortened by 4 bases and J by 6 bases, with 13 bases between the two germline ends. CDR1 and CDR2 from the germline V gene are SGHTS and YDEGEE. The CDR3 consists of 13 residues. As DNA, the CDR3 is TGTGCCAGCAGCCTAGGAGGGTGGGCTGAAGCTTTCTTT. Amino acid sequence: CASSLGGWAEAFF.

The rearrangement joins TRBV5-6 to TRBJ1-1; TRBD1 is a possible D gene (5 bases). The CDR3 is made up of 15 amino acids. CDR1 SGHDT and CDR2 YYEEEE come from the germline V gene. Trimming removed 0 bases from V and 4 bases from J, with 13 bases in between. The CDR3 nucleotides are TGTGCCAGCAGCTTGGCCCGGGGCCGGGGCACTGAAGCTTTCTTT. It is translated as CASSLARGRGTEAFF.

The CDR3 loop reads CASSAEGLPNSYNEQFF. CDR3 coding DNA: TGTGCCAGCAGTGCGGAAGGACTACCTAACTCCTACAATGAGCAGTTCTTC. The rearrangement uses TRBV25-1 and TRBJ2-1; TRBD2 might be the D (6 bases). This CDR3 comprises 17 residues. CDR1 is MGHDK and CDR2 is SYGVNS in the germline V gene. Between the trimmed V and J ends, which lost 4 bases and 0 bases, there was a span of 16 bases.

This chain connects TRBV6-6 to TRBJ1-4, with TRBD1 matching 7 bases. This CDR3 region has 15 residues. Germline V gene sequence: CDR1 MNHNY, CDR2 SVGAGI (reference sequence). Trimming removed 5 bases from V and 6 bases from J; junction bases left unmatched: 9. CDR3 nucleotides: TGTGCCAGCAGTCTTGGACAGGTGGGGGATGAAAAACTGTTTTTT. It translates to CASSLGQVGDEKLFF.

This chain joins TRBV2 and TRBJ2-1, with D perhaps TRBD2 (5 bases). In germline, CDR1 is SNHLY, CDR2 FYNNEI. The CDR3 covers 12 residues. Trimming took off 6 bases at V and 5 bases at J, with 8 bases between the two ends. The DNA of the CDR3 is TGTGCCAGCAGGGACTGGGACAATGAGCAGTTCTTC. It codes for CASRDWDNEQFF. Complete variable domain (other parts from reference TRBV2 and TRBJ2-1): EPEVTQTPSHQVTQMGQEVILRCVPISNHLYFYWYRQILGQKVEFLVSFYNNEISEKSEIFDDQFSVERPDGSNFTLKIRSTKLEDSAMYFCASRDWDNEQFFGPGTRLTVL.

The chain has TRBV5-4 and TRBJ2-7, with D maybe TRBD2 (7 bases). This CDR3 spans 15 amino acids. The V end was cut by 0 bases, the J end by 6 bases, with 16 bases between. Germline assignment: CDR1 SGHNT and CDR2 YYREEE (reference sequence). CDR3 residues: CASSLGGGIGFEQYF. The CDR3 nucleotides are TGTGCCAGCAGCTTGGGCGGGGGCATTGGGTTCGAGCAGTACTTC. The full variable domain, in which reference TRBV5-4 and TRBJ2-7 provide the parts outside the CDR3, is ETGVTQSPTHLIKTRGQQVTLRCSSQSGHNTVSWYQQALGQGPQFIFQYYREEENGRGNFPPRFSGLQFPNYSSELNVNALELDDSALYLCASSLGGGIGFEQYFGPGTRLTVT.

The chain employs TRBV9 and TRBJ1-2; 8 nucleotides align to TRBD1. The CDR3 is 14 residues long. Germline CDR1 reads SGDLS; CDR2 reads YYNGEE. V dropped 4 bases and J dropped 4; count of bases not matched to a gene: 6. The CDR3 region has the DNA TGTGCCAGCAGCTTTCGTGACAGGGGCTATGGCTACACCTTC. Protein product: CASSFRDRGYGYTF.

Details on this clone: At one end the junction does not follow the germline gene, possibly because of a read error. The chain recombines TRBV27 with TRBJ1-1; TRBD1 matches at 7 bases. The germline V gene has CDR1 MNHEY and CDR2 SMNVEV (reference sequence). This CDR3 region has 16 residues. The DNA of the CDR3 is TGTGCCAGCAGTATATCCGGGACAGATGTGGGCACTGAAGCTTTCTTT. Translating it yields CASSISGTDVGTEAFF.

The CDR3 sequence is CASSEALLYYGGGGELFF. The CDR3 DNA is TGTGCCAGCAGTGAAGCGCTTTTATATTACGGGGGAGGCGGGGAGCTGTTTTTT. The gene calls are TRBV2 and TRBJ2-2; possible D gene TRBD2, 6 bases. This CDR3 comprises 18 residues. The V gene's germline CDR1 is SNHLY and CDR2 FYNNEI. The V end was cut by 0 bases, the J end by 7 bases, with 21 bases between.

The chain links TRBV29-1 to TRBJ1-3; D is undetermined. The germline V gene has CDR1 SQVTM and CDR2 ANQGSEA. The CDR3 sequence is 13 residues long. Trimming took 3 bases from V and 0 from J, leaving 6 bases between them. The CDR3 DNA reads TGCAGCGTTGACTCCCGCTCTGGAAACACCATATATTTT. Encoded protein: CSVDSRSGNTIYF. The full variable domain, rest sourced from reference TRBV29-1 and TRBJ1-3, is SAVISQKPSRDICQRGTSLTIQCQVDSQVTMMFWYRQQPGQSLTLIATANQGSEATYESGFVIDKFPISRPNLTFSTLTVSNMSPEDSSIYLCSVDSRSGNTIYFGEGSWLTVV.

The gene calls are TRBV4-2 and TRBJ2-7; no clear D gene. With 0 bases removed from V and 0 bases from J, the gap between germline ends came to 3 bases. The CDR3 loop spans 13 amino acids. The germline V gene encodes CDR1 LGHNA and CDR2 YNFKEQ. This CDR3 reads CASSQDTSYEQYF. The CDR3 DNA is TGTGCCAGCAGCCAAGACACCTCCTACGAGCAGTACTTC.

The rearrangement joins TRBV15 to TRBJ1-6; possible D gene TRBD1, 6 bases. Per germline, CDR1 LNHNV and CDR2 YYDKDF (reference sequence). The CDR3 contains 14 residues. V gave up 2 bases and J gave up 8 bases, with 10 bases separating them. CDR3 DNA sequence: TGTGCCACCAGCAGAAGCAGGGGTTATTCACCCCTCCACTTT. Protein product: CATSRSRGYSPLHF.

J is TRBJ1-1 and V is TRBV4-2, with D unresolved. Germline loops: CDR1 LGHNA, CDR2 YNFKEQ. V was shortened by 0 bases and J by 4 bases, with 6 bases between the two germline ends. The CDR3 runs to 13 residues. Here the CDR3 DNA reads TGTGCCAGCAGCCAAGAACTGGGCACTGAAGCTTTCTTT. It codes for CASSQELGTEAFF.

The chain joins TRBV27 to TRBJ1-1; unclear D gene. V lost 2 bases to trimming and J lost 5 bases, with 12 bases between them. There are 14 residues in the CDR3. Germline assignment: CDR1 MNHEY and CDR2 SMNVEV (reference sequence). The DNA for the CDR3 is TGTGCCAGCAGTTTAATAGGTGGACGAACTGAAGCTTTCTTT. Its protein product is CASSLIGGRTEAFF.

The V call is TRBV5-4, the J call TRBJ1-1, with TRBD1 identical over 7 bases. The ends lost 0 bases at V and 0 bases at J; junction bases unmatched: 5. From germline, CDR1 is SGHNT and CDR2 YYREEE (reference sequence). This CDR3 spans 16 amino acids. The CDR3 region has the DNA TGTGCCAGCAGCTTGGCGGCAGGGGGGGTGAACACTGAAGCTTTCTTT. Residues: CASSLAAGGVNTEAFF.

This chain joins TRBV5-5 and TRBJ2-2; the D is unclear. Germline values: CDR1 SGHKS, CDR2 YYEKEE (reference sequence). The CDR3 extends over 13 amino acids. V lost 4 bases and J lost 7, with 11 bases in between. The CDR3 nucleotides are TGTGCCAGCAGCATCGGACGGAACGGGGAGCTGTTTTTT. Translation gives CASSIGRNGELFF.

V gene TRBV7-2 combines with J gene TRBJ1-2; the match to TRBD1 covers 7 bases. The J segment lost 5 bases and the V segment lost 0 bases, leaving 6 bases of the junction unmatched. Per the germline V gene, CDR1 is SGHTA and CDR2 is FQGNSA. CDR3 length equals 15 residues. This CDR3 reads CASSLAGRGQYGYTF. CDR3 DNA sequence: TGTGCCAGCAGCTTAGCAGGGAGGGGGCAATATGGCTACACCTTC.

The gene calls are TRBV6-6 and TRBJ1-3; D unresolved. This CDR3 contains 11 residues. With 10 bases removed from V and 4 bases from J, the gap between germline ends came to 8 bases. CDR1 and CDR2 from the germline V gene are MNHNY and SVGAGI (reference sequence). CDR3 loop: CATGSGNTIYF. In nucleotides, the CDR3 is TGTGCCACGGGTTCGGGAAACACCATATATTTT.

The chain links TRBV2 to TRBJ1-3, with D uncertain. The V end lost 1 base, the J end lost 0 bases, and 10 bases lay between the germline ends. The germline CDR1 and CDR2 sequences are SNHLY and FYNNEI. This CDR3 spans 16 amino acids. In DNA, the CDR3 is TGTGCCAGCAGTGAAGGATCCGGGATCTCTGGAAACACCATATATTTT. Translated: CASSEGSGISGNTIYF.

V and J are TRBV30 and TRBJ2-4; tentatively, D is TRBD1 or TRBD2 (6 bases each). The V gene lost 5 bases and the J gene lost 9 bases, with 17 bases spanning the gap. CDR1 is GTSNPN, CDR2 SVGIG, per germline (reference sequence). The CDR3 spans 13 residues. The CDR3 nucleotides are TGTGCCTGGGGAGGGGACAACGGAGGCATTCAGTACTTC. This encodes CAWGGDNGGIQYF. Based on the CDR3 plus reference TRBV30 and TRBJ2-4, the full variable domain is SQTIHQWPATLVQPVGSPLSLECTVEGTSNPNLYWYRQAAGRGLQLLFYSVGIGQISSEVPQNLSASRPQDRQFILSSKKLLLSDSGFYLCAWGGDNGGIQYFGAGTRLSVL.

V usage is TRBV5-5 and J usage is TRBJ1-4; D gene unclear. V lost 0 bases, J lost 0 bases, and 6 bases lay in between. This CDR3 spans 15 amino acids. CDR1 and CDR2 (germline): SGHKS, YYEKEE (reference sequence). The CDR3 DNA is TGTGCCAGCAGCTTGGACGGCGCAACTAATGAAAAACTGTTTTTT. Translation: CASSLDGATNEKLFF.

The V and J genes are TRBV5-6 and TRBJ1-4; 10 nucleotides line up with TRBD1. The V segment lost 4 bases and the J segment 5 bases; nucleotides outside the gene matches: 8. This CDR3 is 16 amino acids long. Germline V gene sequence: CDR1 SGHDT, CDR2 YYEEEE. The CDR3 sequence: CASSAVTGGWNEKLFF. Written as DNA, the CDR3 is TGTGCCAGCAGCGCTGTGACAGGGGGCTGGAATGAAAAACTGTTTTTT.

The chain couples TRBV20-1 to TRBJ1-2; D remains unclear. The CDR3 is 11 residues long. CDR1 DFQATT and CDR2 SNEGSKA come from the germline V gene (reference sequence). V gave up 6 bases and J gave up 7 bases, with 12 bases separating them. The CDR3 loop reads CSAFMSGGYTF. The CDR3 bases are TGCAGTGCCTTTATGTCAGGTGGCTACACCTTC.

The chain couples TRBV5-1 to TRBJ2-5; 7 nucleotides match TRBD2. Germline CDR1 reads SGHRS; CDR2 reads YFSETQ. V shed 4 bases and J 4 bases; nucleotides not matched to a gene: 10. This CDR3 has 15 residues. The CDR3 reads CASSLGGGRGETQYF. The CDR3 coding sequence is TGCGCCAGCAGCCTGGGCGGGGGTCGAGGAGAGACCCAGTACTTC.

The V call is TRBV28, the J call TRBJ2-7, with TRBD1 as a possible D gene (6 bases). The CDR3 runs to 15 residues. V lost 1 base and J lost 5, with 15 bases in between. Looked up from germline, CDR1 is MDHEN and CDR2 is SYDVKM. CDR3 residues: CASSLFNGGRDEQYF. The CDR3 DNA is TGTGCCAGCAGTTTATTCAATGGGGGCCGGGACGAGCAGTACTTC.

J is TRBJ2-2 and V is TRBV13; the D gene is possibly TRBD2 (5 bases). The CDR3 runs 17 residues. Germline V gene data show CDR1 as PRHDT and CDR2 as FYEKMQ (reference sequence). V was clipped by 5 bases and J by 8 bases, with 24 bases between them. The DNA for the CDR3 is TGTGCCAGCAGCCGGAGGAAAGGGTCTTCCCCCGGGGGGGAGCTGTTTTTT. This encodes CASSRRKGSSPGGELFF.